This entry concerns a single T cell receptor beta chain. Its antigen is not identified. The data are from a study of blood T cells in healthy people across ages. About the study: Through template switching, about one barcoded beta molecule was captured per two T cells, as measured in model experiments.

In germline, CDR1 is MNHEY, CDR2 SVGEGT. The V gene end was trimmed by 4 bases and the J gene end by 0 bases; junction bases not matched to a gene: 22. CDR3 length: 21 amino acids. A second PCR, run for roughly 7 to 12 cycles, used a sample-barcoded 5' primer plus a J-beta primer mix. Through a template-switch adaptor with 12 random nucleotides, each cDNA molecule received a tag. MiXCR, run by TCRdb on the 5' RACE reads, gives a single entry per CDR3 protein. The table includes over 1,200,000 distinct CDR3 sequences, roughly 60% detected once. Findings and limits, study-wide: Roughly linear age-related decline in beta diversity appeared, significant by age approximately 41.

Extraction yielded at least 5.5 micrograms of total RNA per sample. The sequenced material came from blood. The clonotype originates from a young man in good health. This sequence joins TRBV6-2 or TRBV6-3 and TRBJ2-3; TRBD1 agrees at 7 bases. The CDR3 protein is CASSSTMGTAAVGRSTDTQYF. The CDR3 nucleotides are TGTGCCAGCAGTTCCACTATGGGGACAGCAGCAGTGGGTAGGAGCACAGATACGCAGTATTTT.